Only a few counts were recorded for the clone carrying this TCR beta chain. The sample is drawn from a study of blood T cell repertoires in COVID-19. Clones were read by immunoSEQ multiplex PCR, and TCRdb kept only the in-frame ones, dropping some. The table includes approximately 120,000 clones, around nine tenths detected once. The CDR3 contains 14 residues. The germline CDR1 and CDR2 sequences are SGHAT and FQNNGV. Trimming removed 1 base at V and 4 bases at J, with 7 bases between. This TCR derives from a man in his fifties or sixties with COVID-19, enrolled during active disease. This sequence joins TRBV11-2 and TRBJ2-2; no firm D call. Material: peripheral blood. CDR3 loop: CASSLGLRTGELFF. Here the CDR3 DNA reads TGTGCCAGCAGCTTAGGCCTACGCACCGGGGAGCTGTTTTTT.